This T cell receptor beta chain was captured in a study of response to subunit inactivated influenza vaccine. Regarding the study as a whole: Few new T cells, the authors suggested, are recruited by each seasonal influenza vaccination.

This clonotype was picked up a small number of times. Its antigen remains unknown. TCRdb ran MiXCR on the RT-PCR reads and lists one entry per CDR3 protein. The data hold some 800,000 distinct CDR3 sequences, with approximately 21% observed a single time. The CDR3 is 12 residues long. V was trimmed by 5 bases and J by 3 bases, leaving 8 bases between them. The germline CDR1 and CDR2 sequences are MDHEN and SYDVKM. This chain joins TRBV28 and TRBJ2-7; D remains unclear. The source was PBMCs from blood, collected about 5 days after vaccination. The receptor was derived from a man aged 45-65 years who received an inactivated influenza vaccine. CDR3 DNA: TGTGCCAGCAGTGACTTCCACTACGAGCAGTACTTC. Amino acids: CASSDFHYEQYF.